What follows are 16 T cell receptor beta chains derived from one specimen sequenced in a study of tumor and adjacent non-tumor tissue in lung cancer. The template was RNA from unsorted bulk tissue. More than 3 cm separated this lung sample from the edge of the tumor. A modified ARM-PCR protocol with three rounds of nested PCR amplified TCRbeta. Using its own MiXCR run on the multiplex PCR reads, TCRdb lists one record per CDR3 protein. The data contain approximately 120,000 distinct CDR3 sequences, about 64% of them singletons. The sequenced material came from distant non-tumor lung tissue. The receptors were gathered from a man between 60 and 75 years old with non-small cell lung cancer.

Of note for this clonotype: A read error may explain this, as a much larger clone is one base away. The gene calls are TRBV7-8 and TRBJ2-5; D is possibly TRBD2 (5 bases). Germline CDR1 is SGHVS and CDR2 is FQNEAQ. This CDR3 spans 12 amino acids. The CDR3 DNA is TGTGCCAGCAGCCACGCCAGGAGGACCCGGTACTTC. This codes for CASSHARRTRYF. Drawing the rest from reference TRBV7-8 and TRBJ2-5, the complete variable domain is GAGVSQSPRYKVAKRGQDVALRCDPISGHVSLFWYQQALGQGPEFLTYFQNEAQLDKSGLPSDRFFAERPEGSVSTLKIQRTQQEDSAVYLCASSHARRTRYFGPGTRLLVL.

The rearrangement uses TRBV20-1 and TRBJ2-4; D remains ambiguous. V shed 1 base and J shed 7 bases, with 17 bases lying between them. The CDR3 consists of 15 residues. CDR1 and CDR2 from the germline V gene are DFQATT and SNEGSKA (reference sequence). In nucleotides, the CDR3 is TGCAGTGCTAGAGTGGCCCAACTCCCCTTGAACATTCAGTACTTC. Its translation is CSARVAQLPLNIQYF.

Note on this clonotype: A junction boundary mismatches the germline segment, possibly from a read error. The V call is TRBV4-1, the J call TRBJ1-5; D not certain. CDR3 size: 15 residues. In germline, CDR1 is MGHRA, CDR2 YSYEKL. The CDR3 region is CASSQDQASNQSQHF. As DNA, the CDR3 is TGCGCCAGCAGCCAAGACCAGGCTAGTAATCAGTCCCAGCATTTT.

This clonotype was seen at least ten times. The rearrangement joins TRBV12-3 or TRBV12-4 to TRBJ1-1; no reliable D call. The CDR3 sequence is 12 residues long. V was clipped by 5 bases and J by 11 bases, with 15 bases between them. The CDR3 loop reads CASSKKTFQAFF. CDR3 nucleotide sequence: TGTGCCAGCAGTAAAAAGACATTTCAGGCTTTCTTT.

Regarding this clonotype: This CDR3 is missing its conserved last phenylalanine or tryptophan, likely due to a read error. It is unclear where the CDR3 begins or ends on the DNA, so no DNA is shown, and the CDR3 is as TCRdb lists it. The genes are TRBV11-2 and TRBJ2-2; no DNA check was done on the table's D call, TRBD1. The CDR3 totals 14 residues, both ends included. Germline V lookup: CDR1 SGHAT, CDR2 FQNNGV. CDR3: CASSSGQNTGELLS.

Note on this clonotype: At one end, the junction sequence differs from germline, possibly due to a read error. The chain combines TRBV5-5 with TRBJ2-1, with a weak D call TRBD1 (5 bases). This CDR3 is 15 amino acids long. Per the germline V gene, CDR1 is SGHKS and CDR2 is YYEKEE (reference sequence). This CDR3 reads CASSVGDVGHNGQFF. CDR3 sequence (DNA): TGTGCCAGCAGCGTCGGCGATGTAGGACACAATGGGCAGTTCTTC.

This clonotype was seen once. This chain uses TRBV20-1 with TRBJ2-3; D not certain. The CDR3 is 15 amino acids. V shed 0 bases and J shed 1 base, with 11 bases lying between them. The germline gives CDR1 DFQATT, CDR2 SNEGSKA (reference sequence). The CDR3 sequence is CSAREPHQGTDTQYF. In DNA, the CDR3 is TGCAGTGCTAGAGAACCGCATCAGGGCACAGATACGCAGTATTTT.

On this clonotype: A much larger clone differs by one base, so this may be a read error. The gene calls are TRBV6-5 and TRBJ2-3; 11 nucleotides match TRBD2. CDR3 length equals 17 residues. From germline, CDR1 is MNHEY and CDR2 SVGAGI. CDR3 protein: CASSYRATSGNTDAQYF. DNA for the CDR3: TGTGCCAGCAGTTACCGGGCGACTAGCGGGAACACAGATGCGCAGTATTTT.

The V and J genes are TRBV6-1 and TRBJ1-2; D gene unclear. Germline V lookup: CDR1 MNHNS, CDR2 SASEGT. V lost 4 bases and J lost 7, with 13 bases in between. The CDR3 has 13 amino acids. The chain's CDR3 is CASSGGRTFGYTF. The CDR3 coding sequence is TGTGCCAGCAGTGGAGGGCGAACGTTTGGCTACACCTTC.

A remark on this clonotype: The junction does not match germline at one end; this may be a read error. This chain connects TRBV28 to TRBJ2-5, with D possibly TRBD2 on 7 matching bases. The V gene's germline CDR1 is MDHEN and CDR2 SYDVKM. This CDR3 has 15 residues. The CDR3 loop is CASKRGDMRQGTQYF. CDR3 bases: TGTGCCAGCAAACGGGGGGACATGAGACAAGGGACCCAGTACTTC. The variable domain in full, completed from reference TRBV28 and TRBJ2-5, reads DVKVTQSSRYLVKRTGEKVFLECVQDMDHENMFWYRQDPGLGLRLIYFSYDVKMKEKGDIPEGYSVSREKKERFSLILESASTNQTSMYLCASKRGDMRQGTQYFGPGTRLLVL.

A word on this clonotype: A much larger clone sits a single nucleotide away, making a read error possible. The chain employs TRBV4-1 and TRBJ2-5; no clear D gene. The CDR3 is made up of 14 amino acids. Germline CDR1 reads MGHRA; CDR2 reads YSYEKL. CDR3 in amino acids: CASSQLRHQESQYF. CDR3 nucleotide sequence: TGCGCCAGCAGCCAATTACGGCACCAAGAGAGCCAGTACTTC.

In the case of this clonotype: The final CDR3 position lacks the conserved phenylalanine or tryptophan, pointing to a likely read error. CDR3 bases: TGCGCCAGTAGCCAAGATGAGGCCAGGAGTCAGCCCCAGCATGTT. Its protein product is CASSQDEARSQPQHV. The genes are TRBV4-1 and TRBJ1-5, with D unclear. CDR1 MGHRA and CDR2 YSYEKL come from the germline V gene. The CDR3 covers 15 residues.

This clonotype showed up many times. The J gene is TRBJ2-7, the V gene TRBV5-6, with D tentatively TRBD1 (5 bases). Germline V gene lookup returns CDR1 SGHDT and CDR2 YYEEEE. V lost 0 bases, J lost 1 base, and 8 bases lay in between. The length of the CDR3 is 14 residues. In DNA form, the CDR3 reads TGTGCCAGCAGCTTGGGGACACCATCCTACGAGCAGTACTTC. The encoded protein is CASSLGTPSYEQYF.

This clonotype has at least ten counts. The rearrangement links TRBV29-1 to TRBJ2-5, with unresolved D. Germline CDR1 reads SQVTM; CDR2 reads ANQGSEA. This CDR3 has 14 residues. V shed 4 bases and J shed 4 bases, with 16 bases lying between them. CDR3 DNA sequence: TGCAGCGTTGTCCCGGGCTTATTGGGAGAGACCCAGTACTTC. Encoded protein: CSVVPGLLGETQYF.

This clonotype was seen many times. The gene calls are TRBV5-6 and TRBJ1-6, with D maybe TRBD1 (6 bases). Trimming took off 0 bases at V and 7 bases at J, with 11 bases between the two ends. Germline assignment: CDR1 SGHDT and CDR2 YYEEEE. The CDR3 runs 15 residues. CDR3: CASSLAGARNSPLHF. CDR3 in DNA: TGTGCCAGCAGCTTGGCAGGGGCACGAAATTCACCCCTCCACTTT.

At least ten counts were recorded for this clonotype. The chain joins TRBV6-5 to TRBJ1-2; 8 bases fit TRBD1. CDR3 length: 12 residues. Trimming cost V 6 bases and J 8 bases; bases outside gene matches: 5. CDR1 is MNHEY, CDR2 SVGAGI, per germline. The DNA for the CDR3 is TGTGCCAGCAGGCCCGGGACAGGCGGCTACACCTTC. Its translation is CASRPGTGGYTF.